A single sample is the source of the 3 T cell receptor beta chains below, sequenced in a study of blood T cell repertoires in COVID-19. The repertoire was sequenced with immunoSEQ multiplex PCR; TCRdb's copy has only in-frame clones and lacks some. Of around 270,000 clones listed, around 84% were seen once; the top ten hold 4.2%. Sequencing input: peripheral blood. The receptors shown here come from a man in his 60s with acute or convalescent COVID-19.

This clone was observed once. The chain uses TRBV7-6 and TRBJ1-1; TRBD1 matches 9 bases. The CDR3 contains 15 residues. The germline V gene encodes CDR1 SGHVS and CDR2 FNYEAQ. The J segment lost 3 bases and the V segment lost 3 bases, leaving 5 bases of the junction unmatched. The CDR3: CASSFTGGAYTEAFF. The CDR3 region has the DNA TGTGCCAGCAGCTTCACAGGGGGCGCGTACACTGAAGCTTTCTTT.

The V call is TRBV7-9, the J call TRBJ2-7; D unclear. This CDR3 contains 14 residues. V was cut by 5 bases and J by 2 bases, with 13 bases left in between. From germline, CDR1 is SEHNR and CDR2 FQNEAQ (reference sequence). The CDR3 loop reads CASSPAFEAYEQYF. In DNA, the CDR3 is TGTGCCAGCAGCCCCGCGTTTGAGGCCTACGAGCAGTACTTC.

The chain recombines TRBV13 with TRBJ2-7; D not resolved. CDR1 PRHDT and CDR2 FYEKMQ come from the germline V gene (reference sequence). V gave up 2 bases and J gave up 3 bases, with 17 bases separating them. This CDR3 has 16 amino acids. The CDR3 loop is CASSLRVRTLRYEQYF. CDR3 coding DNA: TGTGCCAGCAGCTTACGTGTGCGAACTCTACGCTACGAGCAGTACTTC.